This T cell receptor beta chain was profiled in a study of T-cell reconstitution after alpha-beta-depleted transplantation in children. A TCRbeta library incorporating unique molecular identifiers was prepared. One entry per CDR3 protein, called by TCRdb with MiXCR from the PCR reads. This sample has roughly 220,000 distinct CDR3 sequences; under 8.5% occur once, and the top ten carry 35% to 45%. Findings and limits, study-wide: The authors attributed T-cell counts and diversity one year after transplant mostly to newly produced T cells. At day 60, the high TCRbeta diversity found in some patients originated from recipient T cells and thymic progenitors that had survived.

This CDR3 region has 14 residues. CDR1 and CDR2 (germline): SGHRS, YFSETQ. V lost 2 bases and J 1 base, leaving 7 bases between the germline ends. In this sample, this clonotype turned up many times. The antigen is undetermined. This clonotype was sampled from a male patient between 2 and 10 years old who had a stem cell transplant for acute myeloid leukemia, so the T cells may come from the graft donor. This chain joins TRBV5-1 and TRBJ2-1; a possible D gene is TRBD1 (6 bases). Sequenced material: PBMCs, mostly from graft donor cells, taken 360 days after TCRalphabeta/CD19-depleted stem cell transplant. Written as DNA, the CDR3 is TGCGCCAGCAGCTTACAGGGATCCTACAATGAGCAGTTCTTC. It yields the protein CASSLQGSYNEQFF.